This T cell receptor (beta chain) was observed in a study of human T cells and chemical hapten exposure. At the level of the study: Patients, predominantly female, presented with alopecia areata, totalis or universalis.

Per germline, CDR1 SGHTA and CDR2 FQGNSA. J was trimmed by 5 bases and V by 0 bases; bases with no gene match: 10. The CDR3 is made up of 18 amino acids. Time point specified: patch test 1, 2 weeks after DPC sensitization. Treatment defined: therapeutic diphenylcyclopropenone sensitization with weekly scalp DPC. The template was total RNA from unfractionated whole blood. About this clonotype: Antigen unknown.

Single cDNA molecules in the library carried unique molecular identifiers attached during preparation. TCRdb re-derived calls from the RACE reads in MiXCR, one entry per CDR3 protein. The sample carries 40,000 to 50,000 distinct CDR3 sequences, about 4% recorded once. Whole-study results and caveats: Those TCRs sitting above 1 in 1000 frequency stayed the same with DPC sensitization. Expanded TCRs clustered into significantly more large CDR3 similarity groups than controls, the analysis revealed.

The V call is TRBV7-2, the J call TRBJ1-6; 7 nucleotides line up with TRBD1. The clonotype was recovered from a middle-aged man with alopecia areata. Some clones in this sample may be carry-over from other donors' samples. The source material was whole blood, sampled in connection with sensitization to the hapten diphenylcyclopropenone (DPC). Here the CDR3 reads CASSLAAGGTADNSPLHF. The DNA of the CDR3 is TGTGCCAGCAGCTTAGCGGCTGGAGGGACAGCCGATAATTCACCCCTCCACTTT.